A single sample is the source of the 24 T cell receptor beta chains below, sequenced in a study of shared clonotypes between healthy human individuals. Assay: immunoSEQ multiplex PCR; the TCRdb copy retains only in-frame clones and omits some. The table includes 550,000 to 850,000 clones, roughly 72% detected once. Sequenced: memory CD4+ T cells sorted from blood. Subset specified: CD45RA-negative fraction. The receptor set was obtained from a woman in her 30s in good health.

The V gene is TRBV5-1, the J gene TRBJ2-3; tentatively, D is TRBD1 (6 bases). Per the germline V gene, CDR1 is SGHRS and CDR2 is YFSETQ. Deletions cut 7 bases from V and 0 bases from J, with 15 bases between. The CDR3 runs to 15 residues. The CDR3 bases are TGCGCCAGCTTACAGGGAGACGTTAGCACAGATACGCAGTATTTT. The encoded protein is CASLQGDVSTDTQYF.

The CDR3 reads CASSLAGTNQPQHF. Here the CDR3 DNA reads TGTGCCAGCAGTTTGGCAGGCACTAATCAGCCCCAGCATTTT. The chain joins TRBV27 to TRBJ1-5; D is uncertain. Germline V CDR1 and CDR2: MNHEY, SMNVEV (reference sequence). The length of the CDR3 is 14 residues. Trimming left V 3 bases short and J 4 bases short, with 10 bases between.

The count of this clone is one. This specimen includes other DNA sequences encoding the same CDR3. CDR3: CASSLVGEQYF. The CDR3 bases are TGTGCCAGCAGCTTAGTTGGCGAGCAGTACTTC. J is TRBJ2-7 and V is TRBV7-9, with unresolved D. CDR1 is SEHNR and CDR2 is FQNEAQ in the germline V gene (reference sequence). This CDR3 spans 11 amino acids. V was shortened by 1 base and J by 6 bases, with 4 bases between the two germline ends.

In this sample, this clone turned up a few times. The CDR3 spells CASSYHQGGFTDTQYF. As DNA, the CDR3 is TGTGCCAGCAGTTACCACCAGGGAGGGTTTACAGATACGCAGTATTTT. This rearrangement joins TRBV6-5 to TRBJ2-3; 7 bases match TRBD2. Germline trimming cut 2 bases from V and 3 bases from J; bases unmatched to any gene: 8. CDR3 size: 16 residues. In germline, CDR1 is MNHEY, CDR2 SVGAGI.

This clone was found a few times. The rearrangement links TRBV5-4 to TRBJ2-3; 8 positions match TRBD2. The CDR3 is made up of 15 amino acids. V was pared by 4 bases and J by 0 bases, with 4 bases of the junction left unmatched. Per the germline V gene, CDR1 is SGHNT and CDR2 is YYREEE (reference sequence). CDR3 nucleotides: TGTGCCAGCAGCGAGGCTAGCGGGAGCACAGATACGCAGTATTTT. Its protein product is CASSEASGSTDTQYF.

In nucleotides, the CDR3 is TGTGCCAGCAGCGATAGGGACAGGGGGAACTATGGCTACACCTTC. Translated: CASSDRDRGNYGYTF. The chain recombines TRBV4-2 with TRBJ1-2; TRBD1 matches 11 bases. Trimming took 5 bases from V and 2 from J; bases not matched to a gene: 4. Germline V CDR1 and CDR2: LGHNA, YNFKEQ. The CDR3 extends over 15 amino acids.

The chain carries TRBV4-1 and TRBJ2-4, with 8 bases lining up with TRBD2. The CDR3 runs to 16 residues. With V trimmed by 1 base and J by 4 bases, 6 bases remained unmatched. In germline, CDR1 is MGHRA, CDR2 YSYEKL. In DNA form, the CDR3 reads TGCGCCAGCAGCCAAGGAAGGGCTAGCGGGAAAAACATTCAGTACTTC. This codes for CASSQGRASGKNIQYF.

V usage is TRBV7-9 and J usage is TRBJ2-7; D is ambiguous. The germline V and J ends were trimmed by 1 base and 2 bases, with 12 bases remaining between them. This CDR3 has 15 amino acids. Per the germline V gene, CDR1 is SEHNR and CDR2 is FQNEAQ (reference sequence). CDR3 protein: CASSLEFTSAYEQYF. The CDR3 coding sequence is TGTGCCAGCAGCTTAGAGTTCACCAGCGCCTACGAGCAGTACTTC.

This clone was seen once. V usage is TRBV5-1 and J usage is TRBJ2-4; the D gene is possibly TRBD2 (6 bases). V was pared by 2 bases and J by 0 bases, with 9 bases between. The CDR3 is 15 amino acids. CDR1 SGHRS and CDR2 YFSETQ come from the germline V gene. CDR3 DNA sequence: TGCGCCAGCAGCTTTCCGGGACTAGCCAAAAACATTCAGTACTTC. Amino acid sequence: CASSFPGLAKNIQYF.

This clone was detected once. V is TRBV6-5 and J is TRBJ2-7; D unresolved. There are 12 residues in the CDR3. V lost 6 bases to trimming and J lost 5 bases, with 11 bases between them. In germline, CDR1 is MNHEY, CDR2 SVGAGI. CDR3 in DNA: TGTGCCAGCAGGGACGGCCTCAACGAGCAGTACTTC. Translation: CASRDGLNEQYF.

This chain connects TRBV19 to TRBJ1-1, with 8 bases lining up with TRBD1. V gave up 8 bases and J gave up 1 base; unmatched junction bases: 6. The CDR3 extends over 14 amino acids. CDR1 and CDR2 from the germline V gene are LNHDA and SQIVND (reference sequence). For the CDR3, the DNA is TGTGCCAGTGGAATACAGGGGGGGAACACTGAAGCTTTCTTT. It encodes CASGIQGGNTEAFF.

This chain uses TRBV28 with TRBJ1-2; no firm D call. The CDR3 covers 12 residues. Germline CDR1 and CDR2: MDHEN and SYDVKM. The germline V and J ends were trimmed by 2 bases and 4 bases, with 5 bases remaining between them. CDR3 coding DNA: TGTGCCAGCAGTTTACTTAGCTATGGCTACACCTTC. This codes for CASSLLSYGYTF.

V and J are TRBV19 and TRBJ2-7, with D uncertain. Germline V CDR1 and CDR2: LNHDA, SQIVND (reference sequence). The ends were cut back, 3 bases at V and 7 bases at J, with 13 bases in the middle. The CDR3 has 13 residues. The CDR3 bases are TGTGCCAGTAGTATTGTCTTGGGTCGGGAGCAGTACTTC. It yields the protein CASSIVLGREQYF.

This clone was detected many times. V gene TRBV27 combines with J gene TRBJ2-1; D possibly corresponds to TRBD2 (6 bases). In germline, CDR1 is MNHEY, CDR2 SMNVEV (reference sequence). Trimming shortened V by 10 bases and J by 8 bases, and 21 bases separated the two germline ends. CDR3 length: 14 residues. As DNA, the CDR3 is TGTGCCAACGACCCTGGGGGGATAAGGGATGAGCAGTTCTTC. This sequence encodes CANDPGGIRDEQFF.

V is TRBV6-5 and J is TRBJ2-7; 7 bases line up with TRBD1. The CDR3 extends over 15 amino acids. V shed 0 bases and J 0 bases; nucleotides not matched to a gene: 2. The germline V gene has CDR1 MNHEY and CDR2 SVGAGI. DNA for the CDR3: TGTGCCAGCAGTTACTCGGGACAGAGCTCCTACGAGCAGTACTTC. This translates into CASSYSGQSSYEQYF.

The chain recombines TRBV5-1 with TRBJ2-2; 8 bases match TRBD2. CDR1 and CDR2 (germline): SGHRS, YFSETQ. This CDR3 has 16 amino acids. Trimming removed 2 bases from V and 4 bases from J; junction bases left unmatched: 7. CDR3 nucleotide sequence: TGCGCCAGCAGCTTCGTCCCCAGCGGGGGCACCGGGGAGCTGTTTTTT. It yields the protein CASSFVPSGGTGELFF.

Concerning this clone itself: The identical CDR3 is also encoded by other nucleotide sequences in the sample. The CDR3 nucleotides are TGTGCCAGCAGGCGGACTAGCCAAGAGACCCAGTACTTC. This encodes CASRRTSQETQYF. V gene TRBV2 combines with J gene TRBJ2-5, with 7 bases fitting TRBD2. The V and J ends lost 6 bases and 1 base, in that order; junction bases with no gene match: 2. Germline CDR1 SNHLY, CDR2 FYNNEI. This CDR3 has 13 residues. Filled out from reference TRBV2 and TRBJ2-5, the complete variable domain reads EPEVTQTPSHQVTQMGQEVILRCVPISNHLYFYWYRQILGQKVEFLVSFYNNEISEKSEIFDDQFSVERPDGSNFTLKIRSTKLEDSAMYFCASRRTSQETQYFGPGTRLLVL.

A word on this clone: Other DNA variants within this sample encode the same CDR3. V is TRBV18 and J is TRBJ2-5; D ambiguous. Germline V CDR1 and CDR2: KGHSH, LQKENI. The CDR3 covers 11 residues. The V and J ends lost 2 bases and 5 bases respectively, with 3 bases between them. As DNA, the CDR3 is TGTGCCAGCTCACCAGGCGAGACCCAGTACTTC. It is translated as CASSPGETQYF.

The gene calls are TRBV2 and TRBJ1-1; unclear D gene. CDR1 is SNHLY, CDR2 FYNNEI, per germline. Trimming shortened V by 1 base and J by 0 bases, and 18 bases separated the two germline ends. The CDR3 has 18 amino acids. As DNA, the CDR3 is TGTGCCAGCAGTGAAGTGGTGTATCCGATACTCATGAACACTGAAGCTTTCTTT. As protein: CASSEVVYPILMNTEAFF.

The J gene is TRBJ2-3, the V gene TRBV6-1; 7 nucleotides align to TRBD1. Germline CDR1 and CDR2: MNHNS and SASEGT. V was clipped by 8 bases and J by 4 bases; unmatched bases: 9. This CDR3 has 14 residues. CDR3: CASPRQGSADTQYF. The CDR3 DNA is TGTGCCAGCCCCAGACAGGGAAGCGCAGATACGCAGTATTTT.

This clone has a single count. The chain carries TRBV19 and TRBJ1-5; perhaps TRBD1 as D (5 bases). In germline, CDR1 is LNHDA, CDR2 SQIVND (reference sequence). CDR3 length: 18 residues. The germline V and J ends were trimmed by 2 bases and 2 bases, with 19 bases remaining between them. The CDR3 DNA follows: TGTGCCAGTAGTATAAGGGGTATACAAAGTTTTGGCAATCAGCCCCAGCATTTT. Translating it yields CASSIRGIQSFGNQPQHF.

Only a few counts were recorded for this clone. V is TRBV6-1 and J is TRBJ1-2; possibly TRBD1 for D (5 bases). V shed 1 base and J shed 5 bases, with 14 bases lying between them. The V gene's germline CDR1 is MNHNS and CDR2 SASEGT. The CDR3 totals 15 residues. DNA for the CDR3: TGTGCCAGCAGTGAAGATGTGGCGCAGGGATATGGCTACACCTTC. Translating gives CASSEDVAQGYGYTF.

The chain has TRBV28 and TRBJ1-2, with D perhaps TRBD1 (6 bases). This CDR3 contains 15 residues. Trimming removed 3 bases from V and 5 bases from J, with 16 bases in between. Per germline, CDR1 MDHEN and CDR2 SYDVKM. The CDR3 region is CASSFPQGTLYGYTF. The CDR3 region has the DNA TGTGCCAGCAGTTTTCCTCAGGGGACTTTATATGGCTACACCTTC.

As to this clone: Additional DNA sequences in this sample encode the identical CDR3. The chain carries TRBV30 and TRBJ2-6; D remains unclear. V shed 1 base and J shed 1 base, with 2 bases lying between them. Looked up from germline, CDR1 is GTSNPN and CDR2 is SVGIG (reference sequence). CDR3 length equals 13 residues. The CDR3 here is CAWSGSGANVLTF. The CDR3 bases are TGTGCCTGGAGTGGTTCTGGGGCCAACGTCCTGACTTTC.